The 23 T cell receptor beta chains reported below all come from one sample, sequenced in a study of T cell repertoires in cytomegalovirus infection. One entry per CDR3 protein, called by TCRdb with MiXCR from the reads. The profile shows almost 300,000 distinct CDR3 sequences, approximately 8.9% of them singletons. The sequencing sample was made of PBMCs. These receptors originate from a human donor in good health (CMV status not recorded). Some clones in this sample may be carry-over from other donors' samples.

This clonotype was counted at least ten times. CDR3 sequence (DNA): TGTGCCAGCAGCCGGGGGGACAGGGGCGTTGTAGGCAATCAGCCCCAGCATTTT. This translates into CASSRGDRGVVGNQPQHF. The gene calls are TRBV12-3 or TRBV12-4 and TRBJ1-5, with 10 bases fitting TRBD1. This CDR3 has 18 residues. Unmatched junction bases numbered 13, after V lost 6 bases and J lost 2 bases.

The chain recombines TRBV12-3 or TRBV12-4 with TRBJ2-3; D call uncertain. The CDR3 totals 13 residues. V lost 0 bases, J lost 4 bases, and 5 bases lay in between. The CDR3 nucleotides read TGTGCCAGCAGTTTAGCGCGTCCAGATACGCAGTATTTT. This translates into CASSLARPDTQYF.

The table lists this clonotype with many counts. This chain uses TRBV29-1 with TRBJ2-4; D is unresolved. V was pared by 6 bases and J by 7 bases, with 16 bases between. This CDR3 spans 13 amino acids. Looked up from germline, CDR1 is SQVTM and CDR2 is ANQGSEA. The CDR3 bases are TGCAGCGTCGGCCCGGGTTTAGAGAACATTCAGTACTTC. This sequence encodes CSVGPGLENIQYF.

This clonotype occurred many times. This chain links TRBV20-1 with TRBJ2-3; TRBD2 agrees at 9 bases. CDR3 size: 17 residues. V lost 0 bases to trimming and J lost 0 bases; unmatched junction nucleotides: 7. Germline loops: CDR1 DFQATT, CDR2 SNEGSKA (reference sequence). CDR3 in DNA: TGCAGTGCTAGAGAGGGTCAACTAGCGGGCAGCACAGATACGCAGTATTTT. This gives the protein CSAREGQLAGSTDTQYF.

The J gene is TRBJ1-1, the V gene TRBV20-1, with D possibly matching TRBD1 (5 bases). V was shortened by 3 bases and J by 1 base, with 9 bases between the two germline ends. The germline CDR1 and CDR2 sequences are DFQATT and SNEGSKA (reference sequence). The CDR3 sequence is 13 residues long. CDR3 sequence: CSARDGGNTEAFF. The CDR3 region has the DNA TGCAGTGCTAGGGATGGGGGGAACACTGAAGCTTTCTTT.

This clonotype has ten or more counts. The chain couples TRBV28 to TRBJ2-6; 7 nucleotides match TRBD2. The germline CDR1 and CDR2 sequences are MDHEN and SYDVKM. After removal of 4 bases from V and 2 bases from J, the junction contained 5 bases not matched to a gene. The CDR3 is 16 residues long. DNA for the CDR3: TGTGCCAGCAGTTCCCACAGCGGGACTGGGGCCAACGTCCTGACTTTC. Translating it yields CASSSHSGTGANVLTF.

At least ten counts were recorded for this clonotype. This chain joins TRBV6-2 or TRBV6-3 and TRBJ2-3, with 10 bases matching TRBD2. Germline assignment: CDR1 MNHEY and CDR2 SVGEGT. The CDR3 length is 16 residues. J lost 3 bases, V lost 4 bases, and 7 bases had no gene match. For the CDR3, the DNA is TGTGCCAGCAGTTCCCCAGCGGGGGGGCTTACAGATACGCAGTATTTT. It encodes CASSSPAGGLTDTQYF.

Ten or more counts support this clonotype. This chain links TRBV5-4 with TRBJ1-2; no firm D call. The CDR3 is made up of 15 amino acids. V shed 3 bases and J shed 6 bases, with 18 bases lying between them. Germline CDR1 and CDR2: SGHNT and YYREEE (reference sequence). The CDR3 is CASSSLGQKRDGYTF. For the CDR3, the DNA is TGTGCCAGCAGCTCTCTGGGCCAAAAGAGAGATGGCTACACCTTC.

This clonotype was picked up a small number of times. The chain recombines TRBV20-1 with TRBJ2-7; the match to TRBD2 covers 9 bases. Germline CDR1 is DFQATT and CDR2 is SNEGSKA (reference sequence). Losses at the gene ends were 0 bases for V and 4 bases for J; bases not matched to a gene: 7. The CDR3 consists of 15 residues. The DNA for the CDR3 is TGCAGTGCTAGAGATCGGGCGGGGGGGCTGTACGAGCAGTACTTC. This gives the protein CSARDRAGGLYEQYF.

This clonotype was seen at least ten times. The CDR3 DNA reads as TGTGCCAGCAGTGAAGGGGAGGCAGGGCGCTACGAGCAGTACGTC. Protein product: CASSEGEAGRYEQYV. V is TRBV6-1 and J is TRBJ2-7, with D possibly being TRBD2 (6 bases). Trimming removed 1 base from V and 3 bases from J, with 13 bases in between. The CDR3 consists of 15 residues. The V gene's germline CDR1 is MNHNS and CDR2 SASEGT.

The table lists this clonotype with many counts. This chain joins TRBV24-1 and TRBJ2-3, with D possibly called TRBD1 or TRBD2 (5 bases each). The V gene lost 1 base and the J gene lost 1 base, with 14 bases spanning the gap. Germline CDR1 and CDR2: KGHDR and SFDVKD. This CDR3 is 17 amino acids long. The CDR3, as DNA: TGTGCCACCAGTGATTTAGAGGGGATTGGAGGCACAGATACGCAGTATTTT. Translation: CATSDLEGIGGTDTQYF.

This clonotype has ten or more counts. This chain connects TRBV7-9 to TRBJ1-2; 8 bases match TRBD1. The CDR3 length is 13 residues. The germline V gene encodes CDR1 SEHNR and CDR2 FQNEAQ (reference sequence). Germline trimming cut 5 bases from V and 6 bases from J; bases unmatched to any gene: 5. CDR3 coding DNA: TGTGCCAGCAGCCCCAGGACAGGGAATGGCTACACCTTC. This sequence encodes CASSPRTGNGYTF.

This clonotype has more than one count but fewer than ten. CDR3 bases: TGTGCCAGCAGGGCGGGGGAAAAGAATGAGCAGTTCTTC. Amino acid sequence: CASRAGEKNEQFF. The chain employs TRBV28 and TRBJ2-1; TRBD2 agrees at 7 bases. The V segment lost 6 bases and the J segment 7 bases; nucleotides outside the gene matches: 6. CDR1 is MDHEN and CDR2 is SYDVKM in the germline V gene. The length of the CDR3 is 13 residues.

In its sample, this clonotype was seen many times. The rearrangement uses TRBV7-8 and TRBJ2-2; D not resolved. CDR3 size: 15 residues. Germline V CDR1 and CDR2: SGHVS, FQNEAQ. V lost 5 bases and J 3 bases, leaving 13 bases between the germline ends. CDR3 DNA sequence: TGTGCCAGCAGCCCCACCCGGGCCCACACCGGGGAGCTGTTTTTT. Its protein is CASSPTRAHTGELFF.

This chain links TRBV20-1 with TRBJ1-4, with TRBD1 as a possible D gene (5 bases). This CDR3 is 14 amino acids long. Trimming shortened V by 1 base and J by 14 bases, and 20 bases separated the two germline ends. Looked up from germline, CDR1 is DFQATT and CDR2 is SNEGSKA (reference sequence). Here the CDR3 reads CSARGSPGSGFLFF. CDR3 in DNA: TGCAGTGCTAGAGGGTCCCCCGGTTCAGGGTTCCTGTTTTTT.

This clonotype has ten or more counts. The V gene is TRBV6-1, the J gene TRBJ1-6; 9 nucleotides agree with TRBD1. The CDR3 has 18 residues. Germline CDR1 reads MNHNS; CDR2 reads SASEGT. Trimming at V came to 4 bases and at J to 7 bases, leaving 14 bases not matched to a gene. CDR3 sequence: CASSGGTGHSFQNSPLHF. The CDR3 nucleotides are TGTGCCAGCAGTGGCGGGACAGGGCATTCCTTCCAAAATTCACCCCTCCACTTT.

The V call is TRBV14, the J call TRBJ2-2; tentatively, D is TRBD2 (5 bases). The CDR3 length is 16 residues. Trimming left V 4 bases short and J 6 bases short, with 18 bases between. Per germline, CDR1 SGHDN and CDR2 FVKESK. CDR3 in DNA: TGTGCCAGCAGCCGCTGGGCGGGCAGCCTGGCCGGGGAGCTGTTTTTT. Translating gives CASSRWAGSLAGELFF. Complete variable domain (other parts from reference TRBV14 and TRBJ2-2): EAGVTQFPSHSVIEKGQTVTLRCDPISGHDNLYWYRRVMGKEIKFLLHFVKESKQDESGMPNNRFLAERTGGTYSTLKVQPAELEDSGVYFCASSRWAGSLAGELFFGEGSRLTVL.

At least ten counts were recorded for this clonotype. V and J are TRBV6-2 or TRBV6-3 and TRBJ2-1; 7 bases are shared with TRBD1. The trim removed 1 base at V and 7 bases at J, leaving 4 bases unmatched. In germline, CDR1 is MNHEY, CDR2 SVGEGT. There are 14 residues in the CDR3. Here the CDR3 reads CASSYLGTANEQFF. The CDR3, as DNA: TGTGCCAGCAGTTACTTGGGGACAGCTAATGAGCAGTTCTTC.

Ten or more counts support this clonotype. The gene calls are TRBV2 and TRBJ2-7; no reliable D call. The V gene's germline CDR1 is SNHLY and CDR2 FYNNEI. The CDR3 extends over 11 amino acids. Trimming cost V 8 bases and J 3 bases, with 8 bases left between them. CDR3 sequence (DNA): TGTGCCAGCGGGGTGGACTACGAGCAGTACGTC. Translating it yields CASGVDYEQYV.

The sample holds many counts of this clonotype. The rearrangement links TRBV11-2 to TRBJ2-5, with TRBD2 matching over 13 bases. The V and J ends lost 6 bases and 5 bases, in that order; junction bases with no gene match: 9. Germline V gene sequence: CDR1 SGHAT, CDR2 FQNNGV. CDR3 length: 16 amino acids. The CDR3 DNA reads as TGTGCCAGCAGTCCACTAGCGGGGGGGCCGTTGGAGACCCAGTACTTC. Amino acids: CASSPLAGGPLETQYF.

This clonotype showed up many times. The chain uses TRBV6-1 and TRBJ1-5; the D is unclear. The CDR3 is made up of 16 amino acids. The germline gives CDR1 MNHNS, CDR2 SASEGT. With 2 bases removed from V and 0 bases from J, the gap between germline ends came to 11 bases. CDR3 nucleotide sequence: TGTGCCAGCAGTGAATCACGGCAATATAGCAATCAGCCCCAGCATTTT. It specifies CASSESRQYSNQPQHF.

The chain couples TRBV4-1 to TRBJ1-5, with D uncertain. The CDR3 has 15 amino acids. Trimming cost V 0 bases and J 2 bases, with 8 bases left between them. The germline V gene has CDR1 MGHRA and CDR2 YSYEKL. CDR3 DNA sequence: TGCGCCAGCAGCCAAGATCCGGGTGGCAATCAGCCCCAGCATTTT. Residues: CASSQDPGGNQPQHF.

The rearrangement uses TRBV5-6 and TRBJ2-3; D is undetermined. Trimming left V 6 bases short and J 2 bases short, with 28 bases between. The CDR3 runs to 19 residues. Germline values: CDR1 SGHDT, CDR2 YYEEEE. The CDR3 protein is CASTPLVTGPVPSTDTQYF. The CDR3 DNA is TGTGCCAGCACCCCTTTGGTCACCGGGCCAGTTCCATCCACAGATACGCAGTATTTT.